The clone carrying this T cell receptor beta chain was seen ten or more times. The antigen remains unidentified. Memory CD4+ cells were defined as CD4+CD45RO+CD25-. Germline CDR1 and CDR2: SGHTA and FQGNSA. Trimming pared 2 bases from V and 8 bases from J, leaving 12 bases between. The CDR3 sequence is 13 residues long. Study conclusions and caveats: The larger cohort examined one V-J beta rearrangement, not whole repertoires. Tumor Treg TCRs overlapped most with tumor naive CD4+ cells.

After constant-region reverse-primer amplification, full-length variable regions underwent semi-nested PCR with Nested Universal Primer A. TCRdb analysed the 5' RACE reads with MiXCR anew, one entry per CDR3 protein. This table holds 50,000 to 75,000 distinct CDR3 sequences, under 25% found once. The sequenced sample was memory CD4+ T cells sorted from a lymph node. Described subset: memory CD4+ T cells, CD4+CD45RO+CD25-. This chain uses TRBV7-2 with TRBJ1-1, with a possible D match to TRBD1 (6 bases). The sequence came from a female donor with breast cancer. CDR3 in amino acids: CASSLQGQGEAFF. CDR3 sequence (DNA): TGTGCCAGCAGCTTACAGGGGCAGGGGGAAGCTTTCTTT.